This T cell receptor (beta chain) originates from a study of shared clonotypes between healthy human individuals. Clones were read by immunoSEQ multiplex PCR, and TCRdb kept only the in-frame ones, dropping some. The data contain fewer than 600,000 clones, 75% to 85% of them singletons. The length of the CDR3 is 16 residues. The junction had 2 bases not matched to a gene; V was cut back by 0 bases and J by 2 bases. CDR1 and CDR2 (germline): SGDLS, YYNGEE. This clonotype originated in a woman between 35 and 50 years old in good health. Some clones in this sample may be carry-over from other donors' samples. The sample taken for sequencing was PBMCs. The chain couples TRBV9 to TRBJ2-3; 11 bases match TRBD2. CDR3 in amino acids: CASSVGLAGNTDTQYF. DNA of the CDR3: TGTGCCAGCAGCGTAGGACTAGCGGGAAACACAGATACGCAGTATTTT.